The present T cell receptor beta chain was sequenced within a study of shared clonotypes between healthy human individuals. The J segment lost 7 bases and the V segment lost 0 bases, leaving 10 bases of the junction unmatched. The CDR3 is 16 amino acids. Germline-derived CDR1 and CDR2 are SGHRS and YFSETQ. Naive CD8 populations comprised CD45RO-negative cells positively selected for CCR7, excluding terminally differentiated effector memory CD45RA+ cells. The donor population consisted of healthy HIV-negative adults with no recent acute infections or vaccinations. This table comes from immunoSEQ multiplex PCR, and its TCRdb copy is limited to in-frame clones, with some not included. The sample consists of approximately 600,000 clones, roughly 96% of them appearing once.

Material for sequencing was naive CD8+ T cells sorted from blood. The chain employs TRBV5-1 and TRBJ2-3, with TRBD2 identical over 8 bases. The sequence was collected from a woman in her thirties in good health. CDR3 amino acids: CASSLDPAGESNTQYF. The CDR3 nucleotides are TGCGCCAGCAGCTTGGATCCAGCGGGAGAATCAAATACGCAGTATTTT.